This T cell receptor (beta chain) was identified during a study of blood T cell repertoires in COVID-19. As for the study in general: Samples representing acute and convalescent COVID-19 were sourced from the United States, Italy and Spain. T cells, B-cell-depleted T cells, or PBMCs supplied cDNA or gDNA.

The CDR3 sequence is 14 residues long. V trimming: 4 bases; J trimming: 7 bases; junction bases outside the gene matches: 2. The germline V gene encodes CDR1 MNHEY and CDR2 SMNVEV (reference sequence). Authors' analysis steps: The assay estimated nucleated cells by amplifying reference gene primers. Data came from immunoSEQ multiplex PCR; TCRdb stores just in-frame clones and leaves some out. Clone size and the V and J calls come from that table; the DNA yielded D and trimming. This sample yields about 98,000 clones, of which more than 70% are seen a single time; approximately 25% belongs to the top ten.

This chain connects TRBV27 to TRBJ2-2, with 11 bases fitting TRBD2. Sequencing input: peripheral blood. The source is a man between 65 and 85 years old with acute or convalescent COVID-19. CDR3 nucleotide sequence: TGTGCCAGCAGTTCGGGGACTAGCGGCGGGGAGCTGTTTTTT. Protein sequence: CASSSGTSGGELFF.